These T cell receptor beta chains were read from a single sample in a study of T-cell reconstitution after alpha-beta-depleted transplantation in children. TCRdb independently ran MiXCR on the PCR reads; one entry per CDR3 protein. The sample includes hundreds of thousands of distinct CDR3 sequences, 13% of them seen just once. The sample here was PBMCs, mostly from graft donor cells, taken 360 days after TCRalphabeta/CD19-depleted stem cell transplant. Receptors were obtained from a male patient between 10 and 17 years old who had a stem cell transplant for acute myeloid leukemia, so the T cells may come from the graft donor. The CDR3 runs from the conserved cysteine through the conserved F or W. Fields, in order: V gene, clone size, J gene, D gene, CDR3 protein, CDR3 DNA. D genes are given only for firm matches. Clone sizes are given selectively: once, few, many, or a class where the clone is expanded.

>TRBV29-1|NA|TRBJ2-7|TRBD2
CSVEFLAGGLGYEQYF
TGCAGCGTTGAGTTCCTAGCGGGAGGGCTCGGGTACGAGCAGTACTTC
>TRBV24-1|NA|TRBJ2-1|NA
CATSPVGGWNEQFF
TGTGCCACCAGTCCGGTCGGGGGTTGGAATGAGCAGTTCTTC
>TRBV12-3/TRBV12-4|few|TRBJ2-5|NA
CASSLDAAWETQYF
TGTGCCAGCAGTTTAGACGCGGCTTGGGAGACCCAGTACTTC
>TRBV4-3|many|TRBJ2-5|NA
CASSQTSSMGTQYF
TGCGCCAGCAGCCAGACTAGTTCTATGGGGACCCAGTACTTC
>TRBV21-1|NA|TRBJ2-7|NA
CASSKRRGDRPYEQYF
TGTGCCAGCAGCAAAAGGCGGGGGGATCGGCCCTACGAGCAGTACTTC
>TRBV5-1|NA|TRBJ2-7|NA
CASSFSPGQTFYEQYF
TGCGCCAGCAGCTTTTCACCAGGACAGACATTCTACGAGCAGTACTTC
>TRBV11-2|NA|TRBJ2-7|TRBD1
CASSLETGTGIRNEQYF
TGTGCCAGCAGCTTAGAGACCGGGACAGGGATAAGAAACGAGCAGTACTTC
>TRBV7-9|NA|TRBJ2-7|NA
CASSPLRGEYF
TGTGCCAGCAGCCCACTGAGAGGAGAGTACTTC
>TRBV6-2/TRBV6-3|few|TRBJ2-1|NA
CASSYPQTSSNEQFF
TGTGCCAGCAGTTACCCCCAGACTTCCAGCAATGAGCAGTTCTTC
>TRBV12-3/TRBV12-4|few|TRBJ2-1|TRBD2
CASSQRRLAGTGNEQFF
TGTGCCAGCAGTCAAAGACGACTAGCGGGAACGGGGAATGAGCAGTTCTTC
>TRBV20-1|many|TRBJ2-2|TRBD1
CSVWTGERTGELFF
TGCAGTGTCTGGACAGGGGAAAGGACCGGGGAGCTGTTTTTT
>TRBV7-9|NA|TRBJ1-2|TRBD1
CASSLALWTGGYGYTF
TGTGCCAGCAGCTTAGCGCTTTGGACAGGGGGCTATGGCTACACCTTC
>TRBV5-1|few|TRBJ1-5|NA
CASSSQGFDQPQHF
TGCGCCAGCAGCTCCCAGGGGTTTGATCAGCCCCAGCATTTT
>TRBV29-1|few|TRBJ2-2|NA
CSVEGGISLNTGELFF
TGCAGCGTTGAAGGGGGGATATCTTTGAACACCGGGGAGCTGTTTTTT
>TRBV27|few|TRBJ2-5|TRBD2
CASSFLTSGGTQYF
TGTGCCAGCAGTTTCCTGACTAGCGGCGGGACCCAGTACTTC
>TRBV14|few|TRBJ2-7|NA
CASSLVRTAAYEQYF
TGTGCCAGCAGCCTAGTCAGGACAGCCGCCTACGAGCAGTACTTC
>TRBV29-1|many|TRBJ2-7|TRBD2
CSVEVGEGGAYEQYF
TGCAGCGTTGAAGTAGGGGAGGGTGGAGCCTACGAGCAGTACTTC
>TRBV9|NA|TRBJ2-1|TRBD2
CASKAGEGYNEQFF
TGTGCCAGCAAGGCGGGAGAGGGTTACAATGAGCAGTTCTTC
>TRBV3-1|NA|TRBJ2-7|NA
CASSHDTPYYSYEQYF
TGTGCCAGCAGCCATGATACCCCCTACTACTCCTACGAGCAGTACTTC
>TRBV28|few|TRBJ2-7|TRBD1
CASSFLSGTGAGEQYF
TGTGCCAGCAGTTTCCTCTCCGGGACAGGGGCGGGAGAGCAGTACTTC
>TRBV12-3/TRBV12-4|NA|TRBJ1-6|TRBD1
CASSSWTGGSYNSPLHF
TGTGCCAGCAGTTCATGGACAGGGGGCTCCTATAATTCACCCCTCCACTTT
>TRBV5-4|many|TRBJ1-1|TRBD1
CASGLWRTGGYVGNTEAFF
TGTGCCAGCGGACTTTGGCGGACAGGGGGCTACGTAGGGAACACTGAAGCTTTCTTT
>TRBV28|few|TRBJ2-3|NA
CASTPGLGWHTQYF
TGTGCCAGCACCCCGGGACTCGGGTGGCATACGCAGTATTTT
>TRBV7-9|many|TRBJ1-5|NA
CASSLDRVQPQHF
TGTGCCAGCAGCTTAGACAGGGTCCAGCCCCAGCATTTT
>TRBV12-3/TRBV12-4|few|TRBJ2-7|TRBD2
CASSLLGLGVSYEQYF
TGTGCCAGCAGTTTGTTGGGACTAGGCGTCTCCTACGAGCAGTACTTC
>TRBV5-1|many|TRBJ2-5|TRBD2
CASSSLTSPRETQYF
TGCGCCAGCAGCTCGCTGACTAGCCCCCGGGAGACCCAGTACTTC
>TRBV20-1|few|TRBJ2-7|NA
CSARQPVPPAYEQYF
TGCAGTGCTAGACAACCGGTCCCCCCGGCCTACGAGCAGTACTTC
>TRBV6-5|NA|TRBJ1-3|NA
CASSALNTIYF
TGTGCCAGCTCTGCGTTAAACACCATATATTTT
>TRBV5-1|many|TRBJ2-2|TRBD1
CASRGDREGAGELFF
TGCGCCAGCAGAGGAGACAGGGAAGGGGCCGGGGAGCTGTTTTTT
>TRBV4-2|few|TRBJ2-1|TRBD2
CASSPLAGGRDEQFF
TGTGCCAGCAGCCCACTAGCGGGAGGTAGGGATGAGCAGTTCTTC
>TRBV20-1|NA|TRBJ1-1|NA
CSAIRRPREAFF
TGCAGTGCTATTCGACGGCCCCGTGAAGCTTTCTTT
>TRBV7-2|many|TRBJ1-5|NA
CASSLGGFVDQPQHF
TGTGCCAGCAGCTTAGGGGGTTTCGTTGATCAGCCCCAGCATTTT